Presented here are 21 T cell receptor beta chains from one specimen sequenced in a study of early T cells in non-severe SARS-CoV-2 infection. TCRdb recomputed calls from the 5' RACE reads with MiXCR, one row per CDR3 protein. Of about 59,000 distinct CDR3 sequences in the sample, around 13% were seen once. The sequencing used whole blood, collected at baseline. Source of these receptors: an adult who was a healthcare worker with PCR-confirmed SARS-CoV-2 infection or an uninfected control (not recorded which).

The chain employs TRBV7-2 and TRBJ2-7, with 8 bases that match TRBD2. The germline CDR1 and CDR2 sequences are SGHTA and FQGNSA. Trimming took 5 bases from V and 2 from J; bases not matched to a gene: 11. The CDR3 length is 16 residues. CDR3 bases: TGTGCCAGCAGCCCCCCGGGGACTAGGGGCACCTACGAGCAGTACTTC. Its translation is CASSPPGTRGTYEQYF.

This clonotype came up many times. The CDR3 here is CASQRRQSYEQYF. DNA of the CDR3: TGTGCCAGCCAACGGAGGCAGTCCTACGAGCAGTACTTC. This chain connects TRBV2 to TRBJ2-7; D perhaps matches TRBD2 (5 bases). Trimming stripped 8 bases from V and 1 base from J, with 12 bases between. Germline V gives CDR1 SNHLY, CDR2 FYNNEI. This CDR3 has 13 residues.

V gene TRBV20-1 combines with J gene TRBJ1-2; no clear D gene. The germline gives CDR1 DFQATT, CDR2 SNEGSKA (reference sequence). The germline V and J ends were trimmed by 3 bases and 0 bases, with 8 bases remaining between them. This CDR3 has 13 residues. The CDR3 DNA sequence: TGCAGTGCTAGCTCCATCCCTAACTATGGCTACACCTTC. It specifies CSASSIPNYGYTF.

This clonotype was counted only a few times. This sequence joins TRBV27 and TRBJ2-7; D not resolved. CDR3 size: 14 residues. The V gene's germline CDR1 is MNHEY and CDR2 SMNVEV (reference sequence). V lost 3 bases and J lost 3, with 12 bases in between. CDR3 sequence (DNA): TGTGCCAGCAGTTTTTCCCGACAATTCTACGAGCAGTACTTC. Protein: CASSFSRQFYEQYF.

This clonotype was counted ten times or more. J is TRBJ2-3 and V is TRBV2; 7 nucleotides line up with TRBD2. CDR1 SNHLY and CDR2 FYNNEI come from the germline V gene. CDR3 length: 15 residues. J gave up 0 bases and V 6 bases, and 6 bases lay outside the gene matches. Here the CDR3 reads CASSPSGRSTDTQYF. The CDR3 DNA is TGTGCCAGCAGCCCTAGCGGAAGAAGCACAGATACGCAGTATTTT. The full variable domain, rest sourced from reference TRBV2 and TRBJ2-3, is EPEVTQTPSHQVTQMGQEVILRCVPISNHLYFYWYRQILGQKVEFLVSFYNNEISEKSEIFDDQFSVERPDGSNFTLKIRSTKLEDSAMYFCASSPSGRSTDTQYFGPGTRLTVL.

The table lists this clonotype with many counts. The rearrangement uses TRBV7-2 and TRBJ2-7, with no clear D. The ends were cut back, 1 base at V and 2 bases at J, with 6 bases in the middle. CDR3 length equals 13 residues. Germline values: CDR1 SGHTA, CDR2 FQGNSA. CDR3 region: CASSLVLAYEQYF. Here the CDR3 DNA reads TGTGCCAGCAGCTTAGTGTTAGCCTACGAGCAGTACTTC.

This clonotype appeared once. This chain uses TRBV6-1 with TRBJ1-1; D call uncertain. V was shortened by 4 bases and J by 6 bases, with 12 bases between the two germline ends. CDR3 length: 13 residues. The V gene's germline CDR1 is MNHNS and CDR2 SASEGT. CDR3 residues: CASSVYSPPEAFF. The CDR3 DNA reads TGTGCCAGCAGTGTATATTCCCCCCCTGAAGCTTTCTTT.

The rearrangement links TRBV18 to TRBJ1-2; 9 bases match TRBD1. The germline CDR1 and CDR2 sequences are KGHSH and LQKENI. The CDR3 loop spans 12 amino acids. V lost 7 bases and J lost 8; bases outside the gene matches: 5. DNA of the CDR3: TGTGCCAGCTGGGACAGGGTCACCGGCTACACCTTC. This translates into CASWDRVTGYTF.

The V and J genes are TRBV5-1 and TRBJ2-3; maybe TRBD1 (6 bases). Looked up from germline, CDR1 is SGHRS and CDR2 is YFSETQ. The CDR3 sequence is 14 residues long. Trimming stripped 1 base from V and 1 base from J, with 7 bases between. CDR3 amino acids: CASSLWGRTDTQYF. The DNA of the CDR3 is TGCGCCAGCAGCTTGTGGGGGCGCACAGATACGCAGTATTTT. Full variable domain (rest looked up from reference TRBV5-1 and TRBJ2-3): KAGVTQTPRYLIKTRGQQVTLSCSPISGHRSVSWYQQTPGQGLQFLFEYFSETQRNKGNFPGRFSGRQFSNSRSEMNVSTLELGDSALYLCASSLWGRTDTQYFGPGTRLTVL.

This clonotype has a handful of counts. The V call is TRBV4-3, the J call TRBJ1-1, with D maybe TRBD1 (5 bases). The CDR3 length is 15 residues. The V and J ends lost 1 base and 3 bases respectively, with 12 bases between them. Germline V CDR1 and CDR2: LGHNA, YSLEER. The CDR3 bases are TGCGCCAGCAGCCAAGCACGTGGGGCTGACACTGAAGCTTTCTTT. This translates into CASSQARGADTEAFF.

As to this clonotype: The junction does not match germline at one end; this may be a read error. The chain combines TRBV7-7 with TRBJ2-2; 7 bases map to TRBD1. Germline-derived CDR1 and CDR2 are SSHAT and FNYEAQ (reference sequence). This CDR3 has 15 residues. The chain's CDR3 is CASSLPGQPTGELFF. DNA for the CDR3: TGTGCTAGCAGCTTACCGGGACAGCCAACCGGGGAGCTGTTTTTT.

This clonotype was seen a few times. V is TRBV10-3 and J is TRBJ2-3; 8 nucleotides line up with TRBD1. The CDR3 is made up of 14 amino acids. CDR1 and CDR2 from the germline V gene are ENHRY and SYGVKD. V shed 4 bases and J 3 bases; nucleotides not matched to a gene: 3. The CDR3 DNA reads TGTGCCATCAGTGGAGGACAGGGAACAGATACGCAGTATTTT. Translating it yields CAISGGQGTDTQYF.

The rearrangement links TRBV7-6 to TRBJ2-5, with D hard to call. The CDR3 has 13 amino acids. Trimming took 7 bases from V and 5 from J, leaving 14 bases between them. Germline V gene lookup returns CDR1 SGHVS and CDR2 FNYEAQ. This chain's CDR3 is CASTGFVGETQYF. CDR3 nucleotides: TGTGCCAGCACCGGATTCGTGGGGGAGACCCAGTACTTC. The full variable domain, in which reference TRBV7-6 and TRBJ2-5 provide the parts outside the CDR3, is GAGVSQSPRYKVTKRGQDVALRCDPISGHVSLYWYRQALGQGPEFLTYFNYEAQQDKSGLPNDRFSAERPEGSISTLTIQRTEQRDSAMYRCASTGFVGETQYFGPGTRLLVL.

This clonotype occurred a few times. The rearrangement links TRBV5-1 to TRBJ2-2, with D unresolved. Per germline, CDR1 SGHRS and CDR2 YFSETQ. The CDR3 spans 17 residues. Trimming removed 0 bases at V and 1 base at J, with 13 bases between. CDR3 sequence (DNA): TGCGCCAGCAGCTTGGCGGGTCGAGCTAAGAACACCGGGGAGCTGTTTTTT. Translating gives CASSLAGRAKNTGELFF.

In its sample, this clonotype was seen a few times. The chain uses TRBV10-3 and TRBJ2-7; 8 bases match TRBD1. The CDR3 is 13 amino acids. J lost 2 bases, V lost 6 bases, and 3 bases had no gene match. Germline V gene lookup returns CDR1 ENHRY and CDR2 SYGVKD. The CDR3 here is CAISWDRTYEQYF. The CDR3 coding sequence is TGTGCCATCAGCTGGGACAGGACCTACGAGCAGTACTTC.

This clonotype was seen a few times. The chain is built from TRBV9 and TRBJ2-7; no reliable D call. From germline, CDR1 is SGDLS and CDR2 YYNGEE. Trimming left V 0 bases short and J 4 bases short, with 8 bases between. The CDR3 runs to 13 residues. The CDR3 bases are TGTGCCAGCAGCGTAGCTACGGGTTACGAGCAGTACTTC. Translation: CASSVATGYEQYF.

This clonotype has a handful of counts. The chain combines TRBV4-1 with TRBJ2-7, with 8 bases aligning to TRBD1. Germline V gene data show CDR1 as MGHRA and CDR2 as YSYEKL. This CDR3 is 16 amino acids long. V was pared by 0 bases and J by 0 bases, with 4 bases of the junction left unmatched. CDR3 loop: CASSQDRGPSSYEQYF. The CDR3 coding sequence is TGCGCCAGCAGCCAAGACAGGGGGCCAAGCTCCTACGAGCAGTACTTC.

The V gene is TRBV25-1, the J gene TRBJ1-2; weak D call: TRBD1 (5 bases). This CDR3 is 12 amino acids long. V dropped 1 base and J dropped 10 bases, with 10 bases sitting between them. The germline gives CDR1 MGHDK, CDR2 SYGVNS. The CDR3 here is CASSEFGQAYTF. The CDR3 coding sequence is TGTGCCAGCAGTGAATTTGGACAAGCCTACACCTTC.

This chain links TRBV11-2 with TRBJ2-7, with TRBD2 matching over 10 bases. Trimming cost V 3 bases and J 6 bases; bases outside gene matches: 17. The length of the CDR3 is 18 residues. Per the germline V gene, CDR1 is SGHAT and CDR2 is FQNNGV. The CDR3 loop reads CASSFGLAGGPDTSEQYF. The CDR3 DNA is TGTGCCAGCAGCTTCGGTTTAGCGGGGGGCCCTGATACCTCCGAGCAGTACTTC. Looking up the rest from reference TRBV11-2 and TRBJ2-7 gives the full variable domain: EAGVAQSPRYKIIEKRQSVAFWCNPISGHATLYWYQQILGQGPKLLIQFQNNGVVDDSQLPKDRFSAERLKGVDSTLKIQPAKLEDSAVYLCASSFGLAGGPDTSEQYFGPGTRLTVT.

The V and J genes are TRBV11-2 and TRBJ2-7; D possibly uses TRBD1 or TRBD2 (5 bases each). Trimming left V 8 bases short and J 4 bases short, with 9 bases between. CDR3 length: 11 residues. Per germline, CDR1 SGHAT and CDR2 FQNNGV. The DNA of the CDR3 is TGTGCCAGCGGGGACGGATACGAGCAGTACTTC. Translating it yields CASGDGYEQYF.

The chain employs TRBV3-1 and TRBJ2-7, with 10 nucleotides matching TRBD2. This CDR3 contains 12 residues. V gave up 7 bases and J gave up 4 bases; unmatched junction bases: 1. Germline CDR1 reads LGHDT; CDR2 reads YNNKEL (reference sequence). This CDR3 is CASKAGGYEQYF. CDR3 DNA sequence: TGTGCCAGCAAAGCGGGGGGGTACGAGCAGTACTTC.